This TCR beta chain stems from a study of control samples from healthy donors and cancer patients. Repertoires were generated with immunoSEQ multiplex PCR, while TCRdb's copy carries only in-frame clones and drops some. Here the sample spans under 450,000 clones, more than 80% being singletons. CDR3 size: 13 residues. V lost 2 bases to trimming and J lost 9 bases, with 10 bases between them. Germline CDR1 is LNHDA and CDR2 is SQIVND (reference sequence). Material: PBMCs. The sequence derives from a man in his forties or fifties with head and neck cancer. The rearrangement links TRBV19 to TRBJ2-2; D not resolved. CDR3 coding DNA: TGTGCCAGTAGTATATCTCTTTTGAGGGAGCTGTTTTTT. This sequence encodes CASSISLLRELFF.